The TCR beta chain described here comes from a study of T cells in Graves' hyperthyroidism and ophthalmopathy. For the study at large: Peripheral blood specimens were obtained at initial diagnosis, prior to any treatment.

CDR3 length equals 20 residues. The germline V gene encodes CDR1 PRHDT and CDR2 FYEKMQ (reference sequence). Unmatched junction bases numbered 18, after V lost 6 bases and J lost 4 bases. Study-wide points: Ophthalmopathy prediction by the model preceded onset by a median approximately 6.1 months. The majority of expanded thyroid clonotypes above 0.001 also appeared in blood.

RNA transcripts served as the template for amplifying TCR beta CDR3 regions. The HTBI primer set served for first-round RT-PCR of the TCR CDR3. TCRdb reanalysed the multiplex PCR reads using MiXCR and keeps one entry per CDR3 protein. Altogether around 250,000 distinct CDR3 sequences are present, about 14% being singletons, with the ten largest covering 10% to 15%. To note about this clonotype: The antigen remains undetermined.

The authors obtained PBMCs from 7.5 to 10 ml of fresh peripheral blood. This rearrangement joins TRBV13 to TRBJ2-1, with TRBD2 identical over 13 bases. This receptor was obtained from a woman aged 40 to 49 with Graves' hyperthyroidism that later progressed to Graves' ophthalmopathy. Specimen: blood. Written as DNA, the CDR3 is TGTGCCAGCAGTTACTCGTTACGAATCGGGACTAGCGGGATTTACAATGAGCAGTTCTTC. It encodes CASSYSLRIGTSGIYNEQFF.